What follows are 5 T cell receptor beta chains derived from one specimen sequenced in a study of blood T cells in healthy people across ages (dated by TCRdb to about 2015). Receptors were amplified or captured by 5' RACE. The data were produced on an Illumina HiSeq 2500. A second PCR of roughly 6 to 12 cycles was run with a J-beta primer mix and a sample-barcoded 5' primer. TCRdb passed the public sequencing reads through fastp at Q25 and MiXCR, retaining productive beta sequences. Under each unique CDR3 protein, matching rows form one entry showing the most common genes and DNA. Present in this sample are about 1,400,000 distinct CDR3 sequences, 40% to 50% of which were seen just once. 7.9% of the sample is taken by the ten largest. The sample consisted of blood. The origin of the receptors is a woman younger than 30 in good health.

This chain joins TRBV12-3 or TRBV12-4 and TRBJ2-4, with D perhaps matching TRBD2 (6 bases). The ends were cut back, 6 bases at V and 4 bases at J, with 10 bases in the middle. This CDR3 is 13 amino acids long. This CDR3 is CASSRLEKNIQYF. The CDR3 DNA reads as TGTGCCAGCAGCCGACTAGAGAAAAACATTCAGTACTTC.

On this clonotype: Germline is not matched at one junction end, which may reflect a read error. This chain uses TRBV9 with TRBJ2-7, with TRBD2 as a possible D gene (6 bases). The germline V gene encodes CDR1 SGDLS and CDR2 YYNGEE. The CDR3 sequence is 14 residues long. For the CDR3, the DNA is TGTGCCAGCCTCCAAGGAGGGGTAACCCACGAGAAGTACTTC. Encoded protein: CASLQGGVTHEKYF.

In this sample, this clonotype turned up a few times. The chain joins TRBV11-2 to TRBJ2-7; TRBD1 agrees at 7 bases. Germline assignment: CDR1 SGHAT and CDR2 FQNNGV. J gave up 6 bases and V 3 bases, and 2 bases lay outside the gene matches. This CDR3 is built from 12 residues. The CDR3 is CASSFNRGEQYF. The CDR3 DNA is TGTGCCAGCAGCTTCAACAGGGGCGAGCAGTACTTC.

This clonotype occurred a few times. CDR3 region: CASSLPGTSTDTQYF. The CDR3 nucleotides are TGTGCCAGCAGCCTTCCCGGCACTAGCACAGATACGCAGTATTTT. The chain is built from TRBV27 and TRBJ2-3; D unclear. Germline CDR1 MNHEY, CDR2 SMNVEV (reference sequence). The CDR3 is made up of 15 amino acids. V lost 6 bases and J lost 0, with 13 bases in between.

This clonotype was counted between two and nine times. J is TRBJ2-5 and V is TRBV7-3; no firm D call. Looked up from germline, CDR1 is SGHTA and CDR2 is FQGTGA. The CDR3 loop spans 13 amino acids. The V and J ends lost 5 bases and 11 bases respectively, with 18 bases between them. CDR3 coding DNA: TGTGCCAGCAGCATGTCGGCCTACAATGAGCAGTACTTC. This gives the protein CASSMSAYNEQYF.